This passage covers 23 T cell receptor beta chains from one sample sequenced in a study of blood T cells in healthy people across ages. Together with a sample-barcoded 5' primer, a J-beta primer mix was included in a second PCR lasting about 7 to 11 cycles. TCRdb redid the calling of the 5' RACE reads with MiXCR, one entry per CDR3 protein. The data contain 1.5 million or so distinct CDR3 sequences, around 42% of them singletons. The sequenced sample was blood. Receptor source: a woman under 30 in good health.

The V gene is TRBV11-2, the J gene TRBJ2-5; D tentatively fits TRBD1 or TRBD2 (5 bases each). The end of the DNA aligns better with TRBJ2-7, so the J call may be wrong. There are 15 residues in the CDR3. Germline V gives CDR1 SGHAT, CDR2 FQNNGV. The CDR3 loop reads CASSQVGGGTGEQYF. The CDR3 DNA reads TGTGCCAGCAGCCAAGTTGGTGGGGGTACGGGCGAGCAGTACTTC.

The chain couples TRBV29-1 to TRBJ2-3; the D gene is possibly TRBD2 (5 bases). Trimming removed 7 bases at V and 4 bases at J, with 9 bases between. The CDR3 is made up of 11 amino acids. In germline, CDR1 is SQVTM, CDR2 ANQGSEA. The CDR3 region is CSAGGADTQYF. The CDR3 DNA sequence: TGCAGCGCCGGAGGCGCAGATACGCAGTATTTT.

The rearrangement uses TRBV29-1 and TRBJ1-2; D gene uncertain. In germline, CDR1 is SQVTM, CDR2 ANQGSEA. This CDR3 has 12 residues. Trimming removed 4 bases at V and 0 bases at J, with 6 bases between. The chain's CDR3 is CSVGQTNYGYTF. In DNA, the CDR3 is TGCAGCGTTGGGCAAACTAACTATGGCTACACCTTC.

V is TRBV7-2 and J is TRBJ1-6, with D perhaps matching TRBD1 (5 bases). Germline-derived CDR1 and CDR2 are SGHTA and FQGNSA. With 5 bases removed from V and 9 bases from J, the gap between germline ends came to 17 bases. The CDR3 is 15 amino acids. The CDR3 DNA is TGTGCCAGCAGCCAAAGCCCCGGGACGGGTTCACCCCTCCACTTT. It yields the protein CASSQSPGTGSPLHF.

This clonotype was found many times. The rearrangement uses TRBV7-2 and TRBJ2-1; the match to TRBD2 covers 16 bases. Per the germline V gene, CDR1 is SGHTA and CDR2 is FQGNSA. The CDR3 is 15 residues long. J lost 9 bases, V lost 4 bases, and 3 bases had no gene match. The CDR3 loop is CASSSGLAGGREQFF. The CDR3 DNA reads as TGTGCCAGCAGCTCGGGACTAGCGGGGGGGCGTGAGCAGTTCTTC.

This clonotype occurred a few times. This chain's CDR3 is CATSIQARQSTDTQYF. As DNA, the CDR3 is TGTGCCACCAGCATCCAGGCACGGCAAAGCACAGATACGCAGTATTTT. The chain employs TRBV15 and TRBJ2-3, with D uncertain. V was trimmed by 4 bases and J by 0 bases, leaving 14 bases between them. CDR1 is LNHNV, CDR2 YYDKDF, per germline (reference sequence). This CDR3 region has 16 residues.

Only a few counts were recorded for this clonotype. The chain recombines TRBV5-1 with TRBJ2-1, with D perhaps being TRBD1 or TRBD2 (5 bases each). Germline lookup yields CDR1 SGHRS and CDR2 YFSETQ. CDR3 size: 15 residues. The V gene lost 7 bases and the J gene lost 1 base, with 15 bases spanning the gap. The CDR3, as DNA: TGCGCCAGCCAAAGGGGCGGGTCTTCCTACAATGAGCAGTTCTTC. This codes for CASQRGGSSYNEQFF.

The chain has TRBV7-9 and TRBJ2-7; TRBD1 might be the D (5 bases). Germline CDR1 is SEHNR and CDR2 is FQNEAQ (reference sequence). The ends were cut back, 5 bases at V and 3 bases at J, with 23 bases in the middle. CDR3 length equals 17 residues. The CDR3 DNA reads TGTGCCAGCAGCATAATCCCTGACAGTCCCCGGCTCTACGAGCAGTACTTC. Its protein is CASSIIPDSPRLYEQYF. Together with reference TRBV7-9 and TRBJ2-7, the CDR3 gives the full variable domain: DTGVSQNPRHKITKRGQNVTFRCDPISEHNRLYWYRQTLGQGPEFLTYFQNEAQLEKSRLLSDRFSAERPKGSFSTLEIQRTEQGDSAMYLCASSIIPDSPRLYEQYFGPGTRLTVT.

This chain uses TRBV27 with TRBJ2-5; no clear D gene. The J call may be incorrect, as the DNA end agrees better with TRBJ2-7. The CDR3 loop spans 14 amino acids. Germline loops: CDR1 MNHEY, CDR2 SMNVEV (reference sequence). CDR3 bases: TGTGCCAGCAGTTTCGCCCAGATATTTAACGAGCAGTACTTC. Residues: CASSFAQIFNEQYF.

The chain carries TRBV2 and TRBJ2-1; no clear D. Trimming stripped 5 bases from V and 7 bases from J, with 15 bases between. CDR3 size: 14 residues. Germline CDR1 and CDR2: SNHLY and FYNNEI. In DNA form, the CDR3 reads TGTGCCAGCAGTCCAAGCCAAACTCGGAATGAGCAGTTCTTC. This sequence encodes CASSPSQTRNEQFF.

The chain uses TRBV7-9 and TRBJ1-2; D may be TRBD1 (6 bases). Germline V gene data show CDR1 as SEHNR and CDR2 as FQNEAQ (reference sequence). Deletions cut 1 base from V and 3 bases from J, with 9 bases between. The length of the CDR3 is 14 residues. The chain's CDR3 is CASSLDGGHYGYTF. The CDR3 bases are TGTGCCAGCAGCTTAGATGGGGGCCACTATGGCTACACCTTC.

This clonotype appeared a few times. The chain has TRBV20-1 and TRBJ2-5; 7 bases line up with TRBD2. V shed 1 base, J shed 3 bases, and the junction held 2 bases outside the gene matches. The germline CDR1 and CDR2 sequences are DFQATT and SNEGSKA (reference sequence). This CDR3 has 13 residues. The chain's CDR3 is CSARVLAEETQYF. The CDR3 region has the DNA TGCAGTGCTAGAGTGCTAGCGGAAGAGACCCAGTACTTC.

This clonotype occurred many times. The chain couples TRBV12-3 or TRBV12-4 to TRBJ1-6; TRBD1 might be the D (5 bases). The ends were cut back, 3 bases at V and 8 bases at J, with 17 bases in the middle. The CDR3 sequence is 16 residues long. Here the CDR3 reads CASSFPRGRGDSPLHF. The CDR3 DNA sequence: TGTGCCAGCAGTTTCCCGAGGGGTCGCGGGGATTCACCCCTCCACTTT.

The V and J genes are TRBV28 and TRBJ2-5, with D possibly TRBD2 on 6 matching bases. The germline V gene encodes CDR1 MDHEN and CDR2 SYDVKM. The V end was cut by 5 bases, the J end by 0 bases, with 10 bases between. The CDR3 is made up of 14 amino acids. The CDR3: CASSHAGNQETQYF. DNA of the CDR3: TGTGCCAGCAGTCACGCGGGGAACCAAGAGACCCAGTACTTC.

The chain combines TRBV11-3 with TRBJ2-1; TRBD2 matches 11 bases. CDR3 length: 19 residues. Germline CDR1 is SGHNT and CDR2 is YENEEA. V lost 3 bases to trimming and J lost 4 bases; unmatched junction nucleotides: 14. The CDR3 sequence is CASSFDPIAGGRLYNEQFF. DNA of the CDR3: TGTGCCAGCAGCTTCGATCCCATAGCGGGGGGGCGTCTTTACAATGAGCAGTTCTTC.

This clonotype was found a few times. V gene TRBV28 combines with J gene TRBJ2-2; 10 bases align to TRBD2. This CDR3 region has 15 residues. Germline V lookup: CDR1 MDHEN, CDR2 SYDVKM. The junction had 13 bases not matched to a gene; V was cut back by 5 bases and J by 13 bases. CDR3 bases: TGTGCCAGCAGTGGGGGTCCAGCGGGAGGGCGGTTGCTGTTTTTT. Its protein product is CASSGGPAGGRLLFF.

This clonotype was observed a few times. The chain joins TRBV5-5 to TRBJ2-1, with D perhaps matching TRBD1 or TRBD2 (6 bases each). The CDR3 contains 15 residues. From germline, CDR1 is SGHKS and CDR2 YYEKEE (reference sequence). V gave up 2 bases and J gave up 5 bases, with 14 bases separating them. The CDR3 sequence: CASSFLRGTNNEQFF. CDR3 nucleotides: TGTGCCAGCAGCTTCCTTCGCGGGACAAACAATGAGCAGTTCTTC.

Only a few counts were recorded for this clonotype. The rearrangement joins TRBV12-3 or TRBV12-4 to TRBJ1-2; D is undetermined. Trimming took off 10 bases at V and 8 bases at J, with 23 bases between the two ends. CDR3 length: 14 amino acids. DNA for the CDR3: TGTGCCAACTCCCCCCGCAGGCGGAATAAGGGCTACACCTTC. This gives the protein CANSPRRRNKGYTF.

The rearrangement uses TRBV6-2 or TRBV6-3 and TRBJ1-2, with TRBD1 matching over 7 bases. V trimming: 6 bases; J trimming: 4 bases; junction bases outside the gene matches: 17. Germline V gives CDR1 MNHEY, CDR2 SVGEGT. This CDR3 has 17 residues. The CDR3 DNA follows: TGTGCCAGCAGCAGCCCTCACGACACGACAGGGTTCTATGGCTACACCTTC. It translates to CASSSPHDTTGFYGYTF.

In its sample, this clonotype was seen a few times. The CDR3 region is CASSQPTSGRPGELFF. The CDR3 DNA is TGTGCCAGCAGCCAGCCCACTAGCGGGAGGCCCGGGGAGCTGTTTTTT. The gene calls are TRBV4-2 and TRBJ2-2, with 12 bases matching TRBD2. V was clipped by 3 bases and J by 6 bases; unmatched bases: 5. Germline V gene data show CDR1 as LGHNA and CDR2 as YNFKEQ. There are 16 residues in the CDR3.

The chain recombines TRBV10-3 with TRBJ2-1; 11 nucleotides match TRBD1. CDR3 length equals 15 residues. CDR1 and CDR2 (germline): ENHRY, SYGVKD. The J segment lost 8 bases and the V segment lost 2 bases, leaving 5 bases of the junction unmatched. This CDR3 reads CAISEGTGGIDEQFF. The CDR3 bases are TGTGCCATCAGTGAGGGGACAGGGGGAATCGATGAGCAGTTCTTC.

This chain connects TRBV20-1 to TRBJ1-6; unclear D gene. The germline gives CDR1 DFQATT, CDR2 SNEGSKA (reference sequence). CDR3 length: 14 residues. The V end was cut by 6 bases, the J end by 14 bases, with 23 bases between. CDR3 nucleotides: TGCAGTGCCCTTACGGGCCTCGTGGTGGGAACCCTCCACTTT. Its translation is CSALTGLVVGTLHF.

This clonotype has a handful of counts. This rearrangement joins TRBV7-2 to TRBJ1-2; tentative D call: TRBD1 (6 bases). The CDR3 has 13 amino acids. V dropped 5 bases and J dropped 7 bases, with 14 bases sitting between them. Germline values: CDR1 SGHTA, CDR2 FQGNSA. The CDR3 spells CASSLVVQGGYTF. CDR3 in DNA: TGTGCCAGCAGCCTCGTTGTACAGGGTGGCTACACCTTC.